These 27 T cell receptor beta chains were all obtained from the same sample, sequenced in a study of cytomegalovirus exposure and HLA in healthy donors. 13 Jbeta primers and 60 Vbeta primers were used for the PCR. Clones were read by immunoSEQ multiplex PCR, and TCRdb kept only the in-frame ones, dropping some. The sample shows more than 70,000 clones, about 70% of them seen only once. Input material: PBMCs. These receptors all come from a man in his forties in good health and CMV-seropositive.

This chain uses TRBV11-2 with TRBJ2-5; the match to TRBD1 covers 7 bases. The CDR3 extends over 15 amino acids. V lost 3 bases, J lost 10 bases, and 14 bases stayed unmatched. Germline CDR1 SGHAT, CDR2 FQNNGV. As DNA, the CDR3 is TGTGCCAGCAGCTTGGGCCGTAGGGGGCAAGGGGACCAGTACTTC. Amino acids: CASSLGRRGQGDQYF.

The J gene is TRBJ1-1, the V gene TRBV6-5, with 10 bases matching TRBD1. The CDR3 extends over 14 amino acids. In germline, CDR1 is MNHEY, CDR2 SVGAGI. The trim removed 5 bases at V and 5 bases at J, leaving 5 bases unmatched. This chain's CDR3 is CASSRQGAGTEAFF. The CDR3 nucleotides read TGTGCCAGCAGTCGACAGGGGGCGGGGACTGAAGCTTTCTTT.

The chain is built from TRBV5-1 and TRBJ1-4; 7 nucleotides agree with TRBD1. Unmatched junction bases numbered 9, after V lost 0 bases and J lost 7 bases. CDR1 is SGHRS, CDR2 YFSETQ, per germline. The CDR3 covers 16 residues. This CDR3 is CASSLEGQGEGEKLFF. The CDR3 DNA follows: TGCGCCAGCAGCTTGGAAGGTCAGGGGGAAGGTGAAAAACTGTTTTTT.

The sample holds one count of this clone. The chain couples TRBV2 to TRBJ1-5; 7 bases are shared with TRBD1. The CDR3 has 16 residues. Germline-derived CDR1 and CDR2 are SNHLY and FYNNEI. The V and J ends lost 7 bases and 0 bases, in that order; junction bases with no gene match: 9. The CDR3 here is CASTAGGQDSNQPQHF. CDR3 nucleotides: TGTGCCAGCACCGCCGGCGGACAGGATAGCAATCAGCCCCAGCATTTT.

This rearrangement joins TRBV28 to TRBJ1-4, with TRBD1 matching 8 bases. Germline trimming cut 6 bases from V and 7 bases from J; bases unmatched to any gene: 10. CDR1 and CDR2 (germline): MDHEN, SYDVKM. CDR3 size: 15 residues. The CDR3 region is CASRQPTGGSEKLFF. The DNA of the CDR3 is TGTGCCAGCAGACAGCCTACAGGGGGGAGTGAAAAACTGTTTTTT. Variable domain in full (rest from reference TRBV28 and TRBJ1-4): DVKVTQSSRYLVKRTGEKVFLECVQDMDHENMFWYRQDPGLGLRLIYFSYDVKMKEKGDIPEGYSVSREKKERFSLILESASTNQTSMYLCASRQPTGGSEKLFFGSGTQLSVL.

The chain recombines TRBV5-1 with TRBJ1-1; TRBD1 aligns across 7 bases. J was trimmed by 4 bases and V by 3 bases; bases with no gene match: 6. This CDR3 is 14 amino acids long. The germline V gene encodes CDR1 SGHRS and CDR2 YFSETQ. The CDR3 here is CASSSQGGSTEAFF. As DNA, the CDR3 is TGCGCCAGCAGCTCGCAGGGGGGAAGCACTGAAGCTTTCTTT. The full variable domain, rest sourced from reference TRBV5-1 and TRBJ1-1, is KAGVTQTPRYLIKTRGQQVTLSCSPISGHRSVSWYQQTPGQGLQFLFEYFSETQRNKGNFPGRFSGRQFSNSRSEMNVSTLELGDSALYLCASSSQGGSTEAFFGQGTRLTVV.

CDR3 nucleotides: TGTGCCAGCAGCCAAGATATGACAGGGGGAACAGATACGCAGTATTTT. This gives the protein CASSQDMTGGTDTQYF. The chain combines TRBV4-2 with TRBJ2-3; 9 bases agree with TRBD1. The V gene end was trimmed by 0 bases and the J gene end by 3 bases; junction bases not matched to a gene: 4. Per germline, CDR1 LGHNA and CDR2 YNFKEQ. The length of the CDR3 is 16 residues.

Only one count was recorded for this clone. The same CDR3 arises from other DNA sequences in this sample as well. The genes are TRBV6-1 and TRBJ1-3; possible D gene TRBD1, 5 bases. Germline-derived CDR1 and CDR2 are MNHNS and SASEGT. V lost 4 bases and J 0 bases, leaving 7 bases between the germline ends. The length of the CDR3 is 14 residues. The CDR3 bases are TGTGCCAGCAGTGTCGACAGCTCTGGAAACACCATATATTTT. Translating it yields CASSVDSSGNTIYF.

The chain is built from TRBV5-1 and TRBJ2-7; D might be TRBD1 (7 bases). The germline V and J ends were trimmed by 4 bases and 5 bases, with 19 bases remaining between them. Germline CDR1 SGHRS, CDR2 YFSETQ. CDR3 length: 15 amino acids. CDR3: CASSPGPTGEDEQYF. In DNA, the CDR3 is TGCGCCAGCAGCCCTGGCCCCACAGGGGAGGACGAGCAGTACTTC.

This clone has a handful of counts. V and J are TRBV4-3 and TRBJ2-7; 9 bases agree with TRBD1. V dropped 0 bases and J dropped 6; count of bases not matched to a gene: 12. The V gene's germline CDR1 is LGHNA and CDR2 YSLEER. The length of the CDR3 is 17 residues. Here the CDR3 DNA reads TGCGCCAGCAGCCAAGATCCAGGGACAGGGCCTCCCCGCGAGCAGTACGTC. Translated: CASSQDPGTGPPREQYV.

This clone has only a few counts. The chain carries TRBV6-5 and TRBJ2-1; 7 bases line up with TRBD1. This CDR3 spans 13 amino acids. In germline, CDR1 is MNHEY, CDR2 SVGAGI. V lost 5 bases and J lost 6; bases outside the gene matches: 4. Here the CDR3 DNA reads TGTGCCAGCAGTCGGACAGGTCCCAATGAGCAGTTCTTC. Translating it yields CASSRTGPNEQFF.

This clone appeared once. The V call is TRBV7-2, the J call TRBJ2-3; 10 bases agree with TRBD2. The CDR3 totals 18 residues. Germline V lookup: CDR1 SGHTA, CDR2 FQGNSA. The J segment lost 0 bases and the V segment lost 3 bases, leaving 9 bases of the junction unmatched. This CDR3 reads CASSFTPLAGRSTDTQYF. CDR3 bases: TGTGCCAGCAGCTTTACCCCACTAGCGGGACGGAGCACAGATACGCAGTATTTT. Full variable domain (rest looked up from reference TRBV7-2 and TRBJ2-3): GAGVSQSPSNKVTEKGKDVELRCDPISGHTALYWYRQSLGQGLEFLIYFQGNSAPDKSGLPSDRFSAERTGGSVSTLTIQRTQQEDSAVYLCASSFTPLAGRSTDTQYFGPGTRLTVL.

The gene calls are TRBV28 and TRBJ2-1, with 7 nucleotides matching TRBD1. The germline V gene encodes CDR1 MDHEN and CDR2 SYDVKM. V trimming: 7 bases; J trimming: 3 bases; junction bases outside the gene matches: 3. The CDR3 is made up of 13 amino acids. The CDR3 nucleotides are TGTGCCAGCATTCGGGACAGCTACAATGAGCAGTTCTTC. It specifies CASIRDSYNEQFF.

The gene calls are TRBV4-1 and TRBJ2-7, with TRBD2 as a possible D gene (7 bases). Per the germline V gene, CDR1 is MGHRA and CDR2 is YSYEKL. This CDR3 contains 16 residues. V was cut by 5 bases and J by 3 bases, with 20 bases left in between. This CDR3 is CASSTDGGPSNYEQYF. DNA of the CDR3: TGCGCCAGCAGCACGGACGGGGGGCCCTCGAACTACGAGCAGTACTTC.

This chain joins TRBV28 and TRBJ1-4, with 7 bases identical to TRBD1. Germline CDR1 is MDHEN and CDR2 is SYDVKM. The V and J ends lost 2 bases and 4 bases, in that order; junction bases with no gene match: 1. This CDR3 is 14 amino acids long. DNA of the CDR3: TGTGCCAGCAGTTTAGGACAGGTTAATGAAAAACTGTTTTTT. This gives the protein CASSLGQVNEKLFF.

The chain couples TRBV6-5 to TRBJ1-1, with D perhaps TRBD1 (5 bases). The ends were cut back, 6 bases at V and 1 base at J, with 9 bases in the middle. The CDR3 is made up of 13 amino acids. The V gene's germline CDR1 is MNHEY and CDR2 SVGAGI. The CDR3, as DNA: TGTGCCAGCAGCCGACAGACGAACACTGAAGCTTTCTTT. Translation: CASSRQTNTEAFF.

This clone was counted between two and nine times. Different DNA sequences within this sample yield the same CDR3. This chain connects TRBV15 to TRBJ1-1; D ambiguous. The germline CDR1 and CDR2 sequences are LNHNV and YYDKDF (reference sequence). V shed 0 bases and J shed 0 bases, with 17 bases lying between them. CDR3 size: 18 residues. CDR3 protein: CATSRDGALLGLNTEAFF. As DNA, the CDR3 is TGTGCCACCAGCAGAGATGGCGCCCTATTGGGCTTGAACACTGAAGCTTTCTTT.

The chain uses TRBV29-1 and TRBJ1-1, with a weak D call TRBD1 (5 bases). The germline gives CDR1 SQVTM, CDR2 ANQGSEA. The CDR3 is 12 residues long. The V end lost 7 bases, the J end lost 1 base, and 10 bases lay between the germline ends. This chain's CDR3 is CSGTQGNTEAFF. The CDR3, as DNA: TGCAGCGGGACGCAGGGGAACACTGAAGCTTTCTTT.

The chain uses TRBV18 and TRBJ1-4; no firm D call. Germline assignment: CDR1 KGHSH and CDR2 LQKENI. Trimming removed 2 bases from V and 8 bases from J, with 12 bases in between. This CDR3 is built from 14 residues. CDR3 protein: CASSPGPLEEKLFF. The CDR3 nucleotides read TGTGCCAGCTCACCAGGGCCCTTGGAAGAAAAACTGTTTTTT.

The chain links TRBV5-1 to TRBJ1-1; D remains unclear. Germline-derived CDR1 and CDR2 are SGHRS and YFSETQ. This CDR3 comprises 15 residues. Trimming took 1 base from V and 3 from J, leaving 13 bases between them. CDR3 region: CASSLQASTYTEAFF. CDR3 DNA sequence: TGCGCCAGCAGCTTGCAAGCGTCTACCTACACTGAAGCTTTCTTT.

This chain links TRBV28 with TRBJ2-7; TRBD1 matches 7 bases. The germline V gene encodes CDR1 MDHEN and CDR2 SYDVKM. The junction had 1 base not matched to a gene; V was cut back by 6 bases and J by 5 bases. The CDR3 covers 11 residues. CDR3 coding DNA: TGTGCCAGCAGGGGACAGAACGAGCAGTACTTC. The encoded protein is CASRGQNEQYF. Combining the CDR3 with reference TRBV28 and TRBJ2-7 gives the whole variable domain DVKVTQSSRYLVKRTGEKVFLECVQDMDHENMFWYRQDPGLGLRLIYFSYDVKMKEKGDIPEGYSVSREKKERFSLILESASTNQTSMYLCASRGQNEQYFGPGTRLTVT.

V is TRBV6-6 and J is TRBJ1-1; D possibly corresponds to TRBD1 (5 bases). CDR3 length: 16 amino acids. Germline V gene lookup returns CDR1 MNHNY and CDR2 SVGAGI (reference sequence). V was clipped by 4 bases and J by 5 bases, with 20 bases between them. The DNA for the CDR3 is TGTGCCAGCAGTTTTGGGGCAGGGTCAGGAAGGACTGAAGCTTTCTTT. It yields the protein CASSFGAGSGRTEAFF.

This rearrangement joins TRBV29-1 to TRBJ2-6; TRBD2 is a possible D gene (6 bases). Between the trimmed V and J ends, which lost 4 bases and 2 bases, there was a span of 12 bases. The CDR3 sequence is 15 residues long. Germline V gives CDR1 SQVTM, CDR2 ANQGSEA. CDR3 protein: CSVVGGAPGANVLTF. The CDR3 nucleotides read TGCAGCGTTGTAGGCGGGGCCCCTGGGGCCAACGTCCTGACTTTC.

V and J are TRBV7-3 and TRBJ1-1; D unclear. V lost 0 bases to trimming and J lost 11 bases, with 10 bases between them. Germline V gene data show CDR1 as SGHTA and CDR2 as FQGTGA. The CDR3 contains 12 residues. This CDR3 reads CASSLTRGPAFF. The CDR3 coding sequence is TGTGCCAGCAGCTTAACTAGAGGTCCCGCTTTCTTT. The entire variable domain, with the rest obtained from reference TRBV7-3 and TRBJ1-1, is as follows: GAGVSQTPSNKVTEKGKYVELRCDPISGHTALYWYRQSLGQGPEFLIYFQGTGAADDSGLPNDRFFAVRPEGSVSTLKIQRTERGDSAVYLCASSLTRGPAFFGQGTRLTVV.

The chain carries TRBV13 and TRBJ2-3; D might be TRBD2 (5 bases). Trimming removed 1 base at V and 6 bases at J, with 8 bases between. Germline-derived CDR1 and CDR2 are PRHDT and FYEKMQ (reference sequence). The length of the CDR3 is 13 residues. As DNA, the CDR3 is TGTGCCAGCAGCTTAGAACAGCGGGATACGCAGTATTTT. It translates to CASSLEQRDTQYF.

This clone has a handful of counts. This chain links TRBV15 with TRBJ2-1; D possibly corresponds to TRBD2 (5 bases). Germline V CDR1 and CDR2: LNHNV, YYDKDF (reference sequence). This CDR3 is built from 17 residues. The ends were cut back, 0 bases at V and 5 bases at J, with 17 bases in the middle. This CDR3 reads CATSRDRESVAHNEQFF. CDR3 sequence (DNA): TGTGCCACCAGCAGAGATCGGGAATCGGTGGCCCACAATGAGCAGTTCTTC.

The chain employs TRBV5-6 and TRBJ1-4; D uncertain. V lost 2 bases to trimming and J lost 2 bases, with 16 bases between them. Germline V CDR1 and CDR2: SGHDT, YYEEEE. The CDR3 consists of 17 residues. CDR3 protein: CASSFYLTQATNEKLFF. DNA for the CDR3: TGTGCCAGCAGCTTTTACTTAACTCAGGCGACTAATGAAAAACTGTTTTTT.